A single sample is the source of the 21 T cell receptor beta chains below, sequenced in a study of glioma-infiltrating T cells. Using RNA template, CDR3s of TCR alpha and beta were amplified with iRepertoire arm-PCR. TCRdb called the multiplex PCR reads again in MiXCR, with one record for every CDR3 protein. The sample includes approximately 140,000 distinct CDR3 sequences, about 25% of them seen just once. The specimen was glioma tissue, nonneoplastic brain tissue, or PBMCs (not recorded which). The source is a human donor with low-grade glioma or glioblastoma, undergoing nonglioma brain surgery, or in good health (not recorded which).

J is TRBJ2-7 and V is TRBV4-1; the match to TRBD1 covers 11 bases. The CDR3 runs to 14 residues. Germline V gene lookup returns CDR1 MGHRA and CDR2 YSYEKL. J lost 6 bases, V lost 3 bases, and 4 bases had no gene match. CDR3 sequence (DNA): TGCGCCAGCAGCCACCCTGGACAGGGGGCCGAGCAGTACGTC. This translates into CASSHPGQGAEQYV.

The CDR3, as DNA: TGTGCCAGCTCACCAGGGACGGGGAATGAAAAACTGTTTTTT. Translating it yields CASSPGTGNEKLFF. This chain joins TRBV18 and TRBJ1-4; D may be TRBD1 (5 bases). V was cut by 2 bases and J by 5 bases, with 9 bases left in between. This CDR3 is built from 14 residues. Germline V CDR1 and CDR2: KGHSH, LQKENI.

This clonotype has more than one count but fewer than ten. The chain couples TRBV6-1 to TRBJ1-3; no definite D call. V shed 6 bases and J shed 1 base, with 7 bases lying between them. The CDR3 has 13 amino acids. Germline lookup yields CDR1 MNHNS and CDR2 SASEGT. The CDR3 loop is CASSDGSGNTIYF. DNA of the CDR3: TGTGCCAGCAGCGACGGGTCTGGAAACACCATATATTTT.

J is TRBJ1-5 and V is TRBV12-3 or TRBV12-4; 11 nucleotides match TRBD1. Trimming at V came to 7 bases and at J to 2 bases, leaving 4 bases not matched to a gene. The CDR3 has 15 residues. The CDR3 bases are TGTGCCAGCAAAGGACAGGGGGCTGGCAATCAGCCCCAGCATTTT. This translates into CASKGQGAGNQPQHF.

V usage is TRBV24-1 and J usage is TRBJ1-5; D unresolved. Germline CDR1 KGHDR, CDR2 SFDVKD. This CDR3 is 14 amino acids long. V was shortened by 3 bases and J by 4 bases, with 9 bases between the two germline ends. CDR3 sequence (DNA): TGTGCCACCAGTGATCCCAGCCGGAATCAGCCCCAGCATTTT. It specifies CATSDPSRNQPQHF.

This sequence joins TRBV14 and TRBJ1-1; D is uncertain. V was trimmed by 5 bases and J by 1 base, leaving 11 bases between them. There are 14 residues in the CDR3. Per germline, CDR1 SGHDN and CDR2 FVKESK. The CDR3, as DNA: TGTGCCAGCAGCAAAAGTCGACCGAACACTGAAGCTTTCTTT. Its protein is CASSKSRPNTEAFF.

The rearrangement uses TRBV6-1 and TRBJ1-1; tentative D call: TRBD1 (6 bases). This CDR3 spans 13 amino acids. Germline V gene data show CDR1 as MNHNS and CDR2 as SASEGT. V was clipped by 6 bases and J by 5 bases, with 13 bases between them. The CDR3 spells CASSPYRETEAFF. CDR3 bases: TGTGCCAGCAGCCCCTACAGGGAGACTGAAGCTTTCTTT.

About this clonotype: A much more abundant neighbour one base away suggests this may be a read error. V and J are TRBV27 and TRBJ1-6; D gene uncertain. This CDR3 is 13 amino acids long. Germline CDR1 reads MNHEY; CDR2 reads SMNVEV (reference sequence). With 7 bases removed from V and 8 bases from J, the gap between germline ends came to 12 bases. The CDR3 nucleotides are TGTGCCAGCACCCAGAGCGACTATTCACCCCTCCACTTT. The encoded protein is CASTQSDYSPLHF.

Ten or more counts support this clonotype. Here the CDR3 reads CASSQDRETQYF. CDR3 coding DNA: TGTGCCAGCAGCCAAGATCGAGAGACCCAGTACTTC. This chain uses TRBV3-1 with TRBJ2-5, with D uncertain. The CDR3 has 12 residues. Between the trimmed V and J ends, which lost 0 bases and 4 bases, there was a span of 3 bases. The germline V gene has CDR1 LGHDT and CDR2 YNNKEL (reference sequence).

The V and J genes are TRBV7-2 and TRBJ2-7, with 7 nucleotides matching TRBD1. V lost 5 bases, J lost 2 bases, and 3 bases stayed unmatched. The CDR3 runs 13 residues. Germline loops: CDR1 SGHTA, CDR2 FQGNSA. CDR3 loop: CASSTDRAYEQYV. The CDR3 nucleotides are TGTGCCAGCAGCACAGACAGGGCCTACGAGCAGTACGTC.

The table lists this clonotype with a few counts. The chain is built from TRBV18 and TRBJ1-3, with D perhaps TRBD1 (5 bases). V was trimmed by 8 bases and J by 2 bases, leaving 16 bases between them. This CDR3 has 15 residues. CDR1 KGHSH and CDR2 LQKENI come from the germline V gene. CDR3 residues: CASTDDRNPGNTIYF. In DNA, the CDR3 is TGTGCCAGCACCGACGACAGAAATCCTGGAAACACCATATATTTT.

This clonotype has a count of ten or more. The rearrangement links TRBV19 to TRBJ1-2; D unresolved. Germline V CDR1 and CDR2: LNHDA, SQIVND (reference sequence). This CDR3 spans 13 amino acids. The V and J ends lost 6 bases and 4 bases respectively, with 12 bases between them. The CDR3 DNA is TGTGCCAGTAGAAAGGACGGAGGCTATGGCTACACCTTC. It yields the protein CASRKDGGYGYTF.

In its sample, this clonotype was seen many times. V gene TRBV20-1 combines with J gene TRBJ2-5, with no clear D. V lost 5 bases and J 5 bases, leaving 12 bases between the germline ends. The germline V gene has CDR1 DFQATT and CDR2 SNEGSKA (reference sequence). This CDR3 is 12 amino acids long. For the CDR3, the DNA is TGCAGTGCTCTCACAGATGAGGAGACCCAGTACTTC. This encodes CSALTDEETQYF.

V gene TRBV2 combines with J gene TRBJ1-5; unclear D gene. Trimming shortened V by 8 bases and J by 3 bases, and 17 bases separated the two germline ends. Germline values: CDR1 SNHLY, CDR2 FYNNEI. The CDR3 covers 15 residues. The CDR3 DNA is TGTGCCAGCCGAAGCGGGGTACAATACAATCAGCCCCAGCATTTT. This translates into CASRSGVQYNQPQHF.

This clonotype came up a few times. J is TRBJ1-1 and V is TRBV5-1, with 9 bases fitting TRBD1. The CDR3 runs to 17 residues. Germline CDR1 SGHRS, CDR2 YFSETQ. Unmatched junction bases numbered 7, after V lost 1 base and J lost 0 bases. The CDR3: CASSLSGQGRMNTEAFF. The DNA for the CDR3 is TGCGCCAGCAGCTTGTCCGGACAGGGGAGGATGAACACTGAAGCTTTCTTT.

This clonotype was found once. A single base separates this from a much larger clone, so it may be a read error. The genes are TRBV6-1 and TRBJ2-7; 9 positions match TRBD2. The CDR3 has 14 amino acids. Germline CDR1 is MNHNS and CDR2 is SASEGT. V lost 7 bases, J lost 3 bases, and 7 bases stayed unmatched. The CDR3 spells CASKASGDYYEQYV. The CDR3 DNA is TGTGCCAGCAAGGCTAGCGGGGACTACTACGAGCAGTACGTC.

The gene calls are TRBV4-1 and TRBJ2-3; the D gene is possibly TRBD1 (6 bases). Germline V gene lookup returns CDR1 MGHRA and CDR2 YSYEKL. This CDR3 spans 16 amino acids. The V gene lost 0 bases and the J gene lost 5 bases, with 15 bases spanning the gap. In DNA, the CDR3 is TGCGCCAGCAGCCAAGAGGAGCGACAGGCCGGAGATACGCAGTATTTT. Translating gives CASSQEERQAGDTQYF.

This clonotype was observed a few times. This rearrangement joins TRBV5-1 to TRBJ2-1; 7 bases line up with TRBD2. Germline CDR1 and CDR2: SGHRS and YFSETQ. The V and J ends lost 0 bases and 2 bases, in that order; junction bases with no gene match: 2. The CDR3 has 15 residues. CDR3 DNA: TGCGCCAGCAGCTTGGAGGGGAGGGCCTACAATGAGCAGTTCTTC. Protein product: CASSLEGRAYNEQFF.

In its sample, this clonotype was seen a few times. In DNA, the CDR3 is TGCAGTGCCGACGTAGGGTTAGACTATGGCTACACCTTC. Translated, it gives CSADVGLDYGYTF. The chain links TRBV20-1 to TRBJ1-2; D remains ambiguous. Germline assignment: CDR1 DFQATT and CDR2 SNEGSKA (reference sequence). V was trimmed by 6 bases and J by 3 bases, leaving 14 bases between them. There are 13 residues in the CDR3.

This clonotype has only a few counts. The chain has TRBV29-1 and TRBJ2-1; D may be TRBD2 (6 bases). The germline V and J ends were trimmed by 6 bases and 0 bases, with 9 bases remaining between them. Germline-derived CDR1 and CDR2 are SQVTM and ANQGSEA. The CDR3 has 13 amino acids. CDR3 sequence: CSVRDSSYNEQFF. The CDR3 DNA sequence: TGCAGCGTCCGGGACTCCTCCTACAATGAGCAGTTCTTC.

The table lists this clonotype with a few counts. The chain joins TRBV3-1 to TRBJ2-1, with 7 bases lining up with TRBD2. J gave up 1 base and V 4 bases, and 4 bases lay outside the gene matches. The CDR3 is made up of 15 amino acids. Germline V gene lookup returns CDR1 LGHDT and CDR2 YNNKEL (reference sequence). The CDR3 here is CASSPLAQSYNEQFF. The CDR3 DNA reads TGTGCCAGCAGCCCACTAGCGCAGTCCTACAATGAGCAGTTCTTC.